The 18 T cell receptor beta chains below all came from one sample that was sequenced in a study of identical twins. Via MiXCR, TCRdb re-called the 5' RACE reads, giving one row per CDR3 protein. The top ten hold about 0.94% of the sample, which has around 490,000 distinct CDR3 sequences, approximately 14% seen once. The same data also went into a second study, on yellow fever vaccine responses in identical twins.

The sequencing sample was made of CD4+ T cells sorted from blood. Every receptor here comes from a woman in her late teens or twenties in good health.

This clonotype has more than one count but fewer than ten. The rearrangement links TRBV28 to TRBJ1-5; D is possibly TRBD1 (5 bases). Germline loops: CDR1 MDHEN, CDR2 SYDVKM. Deletions cut 4 bases from V and 6 bases from J, with 13 bases between. This CDR3 contains 14 residues. The CDR3 sequence is CASSSWGGGQPQHF. In nucleotides, the CDR3 is TGTGCCAGCAGTTCTTGGGGGGGTGGTCAGCCCCAGCATTTT.

This clonotype was picked up a small number of times. V and J are TRBV2 and TRBJ1-5, with D perhaps matching TRBD1 (5 bases). V was cut by 2 bases and J by 4 bases, with 9 bases left in between. The V gene's germline CDR1 is SNHLY and CDR2 FYNNEI. The CDR3 loop spans 14 amino acids. The CDR3 spells CASSEQGRNQPQHF. The CDR3 DNA reads as TGTGCCAGCAGTGAACAGGGAAGGAATCAGCCCCAGCATTTT.

There are a few counts of this clonotype. The chain has TRBV7-9 and TRBJ2-3; D remains unclear. The germline V gene has CDR1 SEHNR and CDR2 FQNEAQ (reference sequence). This CDR3 spans 15 amino acids. V dropped 0 bases and J dropped 2 bases, with 9 bases sitting between them. The DNA for the CDR3 is TGTGCCAGCAGCTTAGCTAGGCCAAACACAGATACGCAGTATTTT. This gives the protein CASSLARPNTDTQYF.

In its sample, this clonotype was seen a few times. The chain combines TRBV4-2 with TRBJ1-2; D gene uncertain. CDR1 is LGHNA, CDR2 YNFKEQ, per germline. Deletions cut 4 bases from V and 2 bases from J, with 8 bases between. The CDR3 runs 13 residues. The CDR3 sequence is CASSRNTNYGYTF. The CDR3 coding sequence is TGTGCCAGCAGCCGGAATACCAACTATGGCTACACCTTC.

The V gene is TRBV20-1, the J gene TRBJ2-3, with 10 bases matching TRBD2. The CDR3 extends over 16 amino acids. Germline CDR1 is DFQATT and CDR2 is SNEGSKA (reference sequence). V lost 4 bases to trimming and J lost 3 bases; unmatched junction nucleotides: 10. The CDR3: CSATTVSSGRTDTQYF. The CDR3, as DNA: TGCAGTGCTACAACAGTATCTAGCGGGAGAACAGATACGCAGTATTTT.

This clonotype appeared many times. The chain combines TRBV25-1 with TRBJ2-3; weak D call: TRBD2 (5 bases). V was cut by 0 bases and J by 4 bases, with 11 bases left in between. The CDR3 runs to 15 residues. Looked up from germline, CDR1 is MGHDK and CDR2 is SYGVNS. CDR3 sequence reads: CASSEYELGSDTQYF. CDR3 nucleotide sequence: TGTGCCAGCAGTGAATATGAACTAGGGTCAGATACGCAGTATTTT.

For the CDR3, the DNA is TGTGCCAGCAGCGTAGACGAAAGCGGGGGCCTCCTCTACGAGCAGTACTTC. Amino acid sequence: CASSVDESGGLLYEQYF. The chain has TRBV9 and TRBJ2-7; 8 bases map to TRBD2. V was pared by 0 bases and J by 3 bases, with 11 bases of the junction left unmatched. CDR1 and CDR2 (germline): SGDLS, YYNGEE. The CDR3 has 17 residues.

A remark on this clonotype: Being one base from a much bigger clone, this may be a read error. The chain uses TRBV4-2 and TRBJ2-1; 9 bases line up with TRBD1. Germline V lookup: CDR1 LGHNA, CDR2 YNFKEQ. The V gene end was trimmed by 7 bases and the J gene end by 5 bases; junction bases not matched to a gene: 18. The CDR3 loop spans 18 amino acids. The CDR3 reads CASTHLALGTGTNNEQFF. In DNA form, the CDR3 reads TGTGCCAGCACACACCTCGCCCTCGGGACAGGGACTAACAATGAGCAGTTCTTC.

This clonotype came up many times. The genes are TRBV2 and TRBJ1-5, with 8 bases identical to TRBD1. The germline CDR1 and CDR2 sequences are SNHLY and FYNNEI. This CDR3 is 14 amino acids long. Losses at the gene ends were 6 bases for V and 1 base for J; bases not matched to a gene: 2. The CDR3 spells CASRDRVSNQPQHF. CDR3 bases: TGTGCCAGCAGGGACAGGGTCAGCAATCAGCCCCAGCATTTT.

This clonotype was observed a few times. The V gene is TRBV6-1, the J gene TRBJ2-5, with a possible D match to TRBD1 (6 bases). With 7 bases removed from V and 4 bases from J, the gap between germline ends came to 19 bases. The germline gives CDR1 MNHNS, CDR2 SASEGT. The CDR3 is 15 amino acids. The CDR3 spells CASTIQGRPLETQYF. Here the CDR3 DNA reads TGTGCCAGCACTATACAGGGACGTCCCCTAGAGACCCAGTACTTC.

V gene TRBV2 combines with J gene TRBJ1-5, with unresolved D. The germline CDR1 and CDR2 sequences are SNHLY and FYNNEI. Trimming cost V 8 bases and J 9 bases, with 17 bases left between them. The CDR3 is 13 residues long. The CDR3 spells CASQDQLLGPQHF. The CDR3 DNA reads as TGTGCCAGCCAGGACCAGTTATTGGGGCCCCAGCATTTT.

Points on this clonotype: It may be a read error: a sequence one base away is much more abundant. The chain has TRBV12-3 or TRBV12-4 and TRBJ2-5; D not certain. This CDR3 region has 13 residues. With 6 bases removed from V and 6 bases from J, the gap between germline ends came to 14 bases. DNA of the CDR3: TGTGCCAGCAGCTATGGCGTGGGTCAGACCCAGTACTTC. Its protein is CASSYGVGQTQYF.

This clonotype showed up just a few times. The chain has TRBV12-3 or TRBV12-4 and TRBJ2-7; tentatively, D is TRBD2 (6 bases). Trimming cost V 1 base and J 7 bases, with 11 bases left between them. This CDR3 region has 13 residues. CDR3 coding DNA: TGTGCCAGCAGTTTAGAGCGGGTCGGGGAGCAGTACTTC. Translated: CASSLERVGEQYF.

The table lists this clonotype with a few counts. J is TRBJ2-5 and V is TRBV28; D may be TRBD2 (5 bases). This CDR3 is built from 12 residues. V dropped 8 bases and J dropped 5 bases, with 12 bases sitting between them. From germline, CDR1 is MDHEN and CDR2 SYDVKM. CDR3 DNA: TGTGCCAGCGCCGGGGAATGGGAGACCCAGTACTTC. Its translation is CASAGEWETQYF.

The CDR3 loop is CSARPGTKSGETQYF. CDR3 DNA: TGCAGTGCTAGACCCGGGACAAAAAGTGGAGAGACCCAGTACTTC. V gene TRBV20-1 combines with J gene TRBJ2-5, with D possibly being TRBD1 (6 bases). Per the germline V gene, CDR1 is DFQATT and CDR2 is SNEGSKA (reference sequence). CDR3 size: 15 residues. Trimming removed 2 bases at V and 4 bases at J, with 17 bases between.

This clonotype was seen a few times. V gene TRBV25-1 combines with J gene TRBJ2-7; no definite D call. This CDR3 is built from 11 residues. With 4 bases removed from V and 6 bases from J, the gap between germline ends came to 7 bases. CDR1 is MGHDK, CDR2 SYGVNS, per germline. The CDR3 sequence is CASSALSEQYF. In DNA form, the CDR3 reads TGTGCCAGCAGTGCCCTTTCCGAGCAGTACTTC.

This rearrangement joins TRBV29-1 to TRBJ2-5; the match to TRBD1 covers 7 bases. After removal of 4 bases from V and 9 bases from J, the junction contained 8 bases not matched to a gene. The CDR3 extends over 12 amino acids. Germline CDR1 and CDR2: SQVTM and ANQGSEA. Here the CDR3 DNA reads TGCAGCGTTGTAACAGGGGCCCAGGCCCAGTACTTC. This sequence encodes CSVVTGAQAQYF.

This chain joins TRBV7-9 and TRBJ2-5, with 7 bases fitting TRBD2. The CDR3 is 15 residues long. After removal of 3 bases from V and 4 bases from J, the junction contained 8 bases not matched to a gene. Germline V gives CDR1 SEHNR, CDR2 FQNEAQ (reference sequence). This chain's CDR3 is CASSLGGGGGETQYF. CDR3 sequence (DNA): TGTGCCAGCAGCTTGGGCGGGGGAGGCGGAGAGACCCAGTACTTC.